This TCR beta chain came from a study of OX40 agonist ivuxolimab in advanced cancers. Germline-derived CDR1 and CDR2 are MGHRA and YSYEKL. There are 17 residues in the CDR3. Trimming removed 1 base at V and 1 base at J, with 16 bases between. This table comes from immunoSEQ multiplex PCR, and its TCRdb copy is limited to in-frame clones, with some not included. Here the sample spans about 48,000 clones, around nine tenths being singletons. The sample holds one count of this clone. The sequence was obtained from an adult with an advanced solid tumor such as melanoma, head and neck, liver or kidney cancer. The chain is built from TRBV4-1 and TRBJ1-1; D uncertain. This sample comprised CD4+ or CD8+ T cells sorted from blood, obtained in a trial of the OX40 agonist ivuxolimab. Here the CDR3 DNA reads TGCGCCAGCAGCCAAGGGCGCGCGTGGGAGAAGAACACTGAAGCTTTCTTT. Protein sequence: CASSQGRAWEKNTEAFF.